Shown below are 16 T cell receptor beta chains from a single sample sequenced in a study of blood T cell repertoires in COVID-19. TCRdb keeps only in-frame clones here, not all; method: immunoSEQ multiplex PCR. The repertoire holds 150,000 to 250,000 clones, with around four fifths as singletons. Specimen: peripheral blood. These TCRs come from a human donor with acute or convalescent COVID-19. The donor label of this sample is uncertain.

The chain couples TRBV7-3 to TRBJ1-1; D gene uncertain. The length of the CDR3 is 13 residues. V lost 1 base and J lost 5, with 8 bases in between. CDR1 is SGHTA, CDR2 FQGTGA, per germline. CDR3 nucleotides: TGTGCCAGCAGCTTAAATGGTCGGACTGAAGCTTTCTTT. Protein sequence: CASSLNGRTEAFF.

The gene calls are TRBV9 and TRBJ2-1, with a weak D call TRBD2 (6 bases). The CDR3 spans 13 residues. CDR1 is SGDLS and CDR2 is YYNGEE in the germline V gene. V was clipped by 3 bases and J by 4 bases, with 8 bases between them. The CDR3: CASSGAGYNEQFF. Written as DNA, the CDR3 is TGTGCCAGCAGCGGTGCGGGGTACAATGAGCAGTTCTTC.

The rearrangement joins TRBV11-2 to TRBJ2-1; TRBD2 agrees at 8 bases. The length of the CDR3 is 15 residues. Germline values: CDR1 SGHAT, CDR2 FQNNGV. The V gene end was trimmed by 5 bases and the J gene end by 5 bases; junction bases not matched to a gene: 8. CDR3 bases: TGTGCCAGCAGCACACGGATAGCGGGAAACAATGAGCAGTTCTTC. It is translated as CASSTRIAGNNEQFF.

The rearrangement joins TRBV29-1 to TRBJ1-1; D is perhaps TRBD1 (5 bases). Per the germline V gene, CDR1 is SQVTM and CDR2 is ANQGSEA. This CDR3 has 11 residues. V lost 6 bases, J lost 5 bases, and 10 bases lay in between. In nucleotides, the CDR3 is TGCAGCGTGGGACGGGAGACTGAAGCTTTCTTT. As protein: CSVGRETEAFF.

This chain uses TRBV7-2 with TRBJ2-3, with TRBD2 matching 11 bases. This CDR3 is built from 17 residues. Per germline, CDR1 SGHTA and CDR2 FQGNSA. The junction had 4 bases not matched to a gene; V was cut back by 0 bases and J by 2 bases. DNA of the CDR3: TGTGCCAGCAGCTTAGCTGGGACTAGCGGATACACAGATACGCAGTATTTT. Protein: CASSLAGTSGYTDTQYF.

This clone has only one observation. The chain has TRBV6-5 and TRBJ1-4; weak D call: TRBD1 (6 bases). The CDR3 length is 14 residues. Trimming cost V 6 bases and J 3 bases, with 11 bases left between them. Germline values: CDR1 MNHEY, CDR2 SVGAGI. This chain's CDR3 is CASSDRSSNEKLFF. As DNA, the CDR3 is TGTGCCAGCAGCGACAGGAGTTCTAATGAAAAACTGTTTTTT.

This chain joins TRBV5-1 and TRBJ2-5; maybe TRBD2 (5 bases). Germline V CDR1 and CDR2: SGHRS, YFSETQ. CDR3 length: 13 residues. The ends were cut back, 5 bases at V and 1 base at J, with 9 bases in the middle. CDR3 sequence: CASRPSSQETQYF. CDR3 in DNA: TGCGCCAGCAGACCTAGCTCCCAAGAGACCCAGTACTTC.

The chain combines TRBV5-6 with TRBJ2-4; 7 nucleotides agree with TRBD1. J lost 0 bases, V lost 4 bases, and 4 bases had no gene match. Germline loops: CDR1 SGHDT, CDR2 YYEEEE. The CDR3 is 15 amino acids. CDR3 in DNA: TGTGCCAGCAGCCCAGGGACAGCAGCCAAAAACATTCAGTACTTC. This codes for CASSPGTAAKNIQYF.

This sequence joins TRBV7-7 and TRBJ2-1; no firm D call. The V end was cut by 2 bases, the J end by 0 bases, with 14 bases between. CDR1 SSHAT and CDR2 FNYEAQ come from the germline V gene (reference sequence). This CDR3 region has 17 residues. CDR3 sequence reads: CASSLRPGGSSYNEQFF. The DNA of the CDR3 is TGTGCCAGCAGCTTAAGGCCCGGCGGAAGCTCCTACAATGAGCAGTTCTTC.

The CDR3 DNA reads TGTGCCAGCAGCCAGAGAACCGGGACTAGCGGATCCAATGAGCAGTTCTTC. Translated: CASSQRTGTSGSNEQFF. The rearrangement uses TRBV3-1 (or the pseudogene TRBV3-2) and TRBJ2-1, with 11 bases lining up with TRBD2. V lost 3 bases and J lost 6; bases outside the gene matches: 10. CDR3 length: 17 residues. Germline CDR1 is LGHDT and CDR2 is YNNKEL (reference sequence).

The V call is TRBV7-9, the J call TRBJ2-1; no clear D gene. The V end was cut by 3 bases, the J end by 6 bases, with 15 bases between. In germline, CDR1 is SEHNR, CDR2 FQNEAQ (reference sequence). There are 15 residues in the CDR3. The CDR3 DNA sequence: TGTGCCAGCAGCTTTAGCTCTTCCCACTTCAATGAGCAGTTCTTC. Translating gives CASSFSSSHFNEQFF.

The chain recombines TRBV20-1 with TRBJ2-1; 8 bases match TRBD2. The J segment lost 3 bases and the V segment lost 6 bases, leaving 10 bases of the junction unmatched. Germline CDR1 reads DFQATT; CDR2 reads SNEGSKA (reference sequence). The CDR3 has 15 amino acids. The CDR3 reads CSASGVGTSYNEQFF. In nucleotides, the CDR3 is TGCAGTGCAAGTGGGGTAGGGACTAGCTACAATGAGCAGTTCTTC.

The CDR3 here is CAISKLAGGQNEQFF. CDR3 DNA: TGTGCCATCAGCAAACTAGCGGGAGGGCAGAATGAGCAGTTCTTC. The chain employs TRBV10-3 and TRBJ2-1, with 13 positions matching TRBD2. The V and J ends lost 6 bases and 7 bases, in that order; junction bases with no gene match: 6. The CDR3 has 15 residues. Germline assignment: CDR1 ENHRY and CDR2 SYGVKD.

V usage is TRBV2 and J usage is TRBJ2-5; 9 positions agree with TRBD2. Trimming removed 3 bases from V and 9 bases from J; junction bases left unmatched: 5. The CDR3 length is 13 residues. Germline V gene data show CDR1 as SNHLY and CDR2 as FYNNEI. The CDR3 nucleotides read TGTGCCAGCAGTGAGGCTAGCGGGACGGCCCAGTACTTC. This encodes CASSEASGTAQYF.

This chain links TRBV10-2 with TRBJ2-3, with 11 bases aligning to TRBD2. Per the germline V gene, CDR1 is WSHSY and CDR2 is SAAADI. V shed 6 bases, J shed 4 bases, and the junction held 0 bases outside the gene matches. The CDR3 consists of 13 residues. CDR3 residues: CASRLAGADTQYF. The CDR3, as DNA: TGCGCCAGCAGACTAGCGGGAGCAGATACGCAGTATTTT.

This CDR3 reads CASSQDYQGGLPYNEQFF. The DNA of the CDR3 is TGCGCCAGCAGCCAAGATTACCAGGGAGGCCTCCCCTACAATGAGCAGTTCTTC. The rearrangement joins TRBV4-1 to TRBJ2-1; weak D call: TRBD2 (6 bases). This CDR3 comprises 18 residues. Trimming took off 0 bases at V and 2 bases at J, with 17 bases between the two ends. CDR1 and CDR2 (germline): MGHRA, YSYEKL.